Following are 19 T cell receptor beta chains from one sample sequenced in a study of graft-versus-host responses after intestinal transplantation. Generated by immunoSEQ multiplex PCR, the TCRdb table keeps only in-frame clones and is missing some. This repertoire shows tens of thousands of clones, around 90% found once; its top ten account for approximately 0.35%. The antigens of these receptors remain unknown. This material consisted of unstimulated CD4+ T cells sorted from spleen or lymph node cells, taken before transplant. The receptors shown here come from a human donor who was the organ donor for an intestinal transplant.

V is TRBV27 and J is TRBJ2-5; 7 bases map to TRBD2. Looked up from germline, CDR1 is MNHEY and CDR2 is SMNVEV (reference sequence). The CDR3 consists of 14 residues. Germline trimming cut 6 bases from V and 7 bases from J; bases unmatched to any gene: 11. In nucleotides, the CDR3 is TGTGCCAGCAGAGCCGGGGGGAGTTCTCGGACCCAGTACTTC. This translates into CASRAGGSSRTQYF.

CDR3 sequence: CASSEYRTSTDTQYF. The CDR3 DNA is TGTGCCAGCAGTGAATATCGTACTAGCACAGATACGCAGTATTTT. The genes are TRBV25-1 and TRBJ2-3; D is ambiguous. The CDR3 has 15 residues. The V gene's germline CDR1 is MGHDK and CDR2 SYGVNS. V lost 0 bases and J 0 bases, leaving 7 bases between the germline ends.

The chain recombines TRBV7-8 with TRBJ1-1, with TRBD1 matching over 10 bases. The CDR3 loop spans 15 amino acids. Germline values: CDR1 SGHVS, CDR2 FQNEAQ. V dropped 5 bases and J dropped 10; count of bases not matched to a gene: 13. CDR3 bases: TGTGCCAGCAGCGGACGACGACAGGGGGCGGTTGGAGCTTTCTTT. Translated, it gives CASSGRRQGAVGAFF. The complete variable domain, with remaining parts taken from reference TRBV7-8 and TRBJ1-1, reads GAGVSQSPRYKVAKRGQDVALRCDPISGHVSLFWYQQALGQGPEFLTYFQNEAQLDKSGLPSDRFFAERPEGSVSTLKIQRTQQEDSAVYLCASSGRRQGAVGAFFGQGTRLTVV.

The chain joins TRBV7-8 to TRBJ1-1, with TRBD1 matching over 7 bases. Germline V lookup: CDR1 SGHVS, CDR2 FQNEAQ. Trimming removed 4 bases from V and 8 bases from J; junction bases left unmatched: 13. CDR3 length equals 15 residues. CDR3 coding DNA: TGTGCCAGCAGCTCCCGACAGGGTGGAGAAGGAGAAGCTTTCTTT. Translation: CASSSRQGGEGEAFF.

The chain links TRBV29-1 to TRBJ1-1, with unresolved D. V lost 7 bases and J lost 6, with 18 bases in between. The CDR3 loop spans 13 amino acids. Germline values: CDR1 SQVTM, CDR2 ANQGSEA. The CDR3 DNA is TGCAGCGCAACTCGGATAGGAGTTTCTGAAGCTTTCTTT. Amino acid sequence: CSATRIGVSEAFF.

The chain carries TRBV7-9 and TRBJ2-7; 14 positions match TRBD2. Germline lookup yields CDR1 SEHNR and CDR2 FQNEAQ (reference sequence). This CDR3 is built from 16 residues. Germline trimming cut 5 bases from V and 4 bases from J; bases unmatched to any gene: 7. The CDR3 is CASSTRLAGGGYEQYF. CDR3 DNA sequence: TGTGCCAGCAGCACCAGACTAGCGGGGGGGGGATACGAGCAGTACTTC.

In this sample, this clone turned up once. The genes are TRBV6-1 and TRBJ2-7; possible D gene TRBD2, 5 bases. CDR3 length: 15 amino acids. V was cut by 7 bases and J by 0 bases, with 16 bases left in between. Germline V CDR1 and CDR2: MNHNS, SASEGT. CDR3 sequence: CASTRVGATSYEQYF. The CDR3 DNA is TGTGCCAGCACCAGAGTGGGAGCTACCTCCTACGAGCAGTACTTC.

The chain couples TRBV6-6 to TRBJ1-4, with D maybe TRBD1 (5 bases). Germline V lookup: CDR1 MNHNY, CDR2 SVGAGI (reference sequence). V dropped 2 bases and J dropped 8 bases, with 12 bases sitting between them. The CDR3 totals 14 residues. CDR3 sequence (DNA): TGTGCCAGCAGTTACCAGGGCCCGTGGGAAAAACTGTTTTTT. Its protein product is CASSYQGPWEKLFF.

The chain is built from TRBV10-2 and TRBJ1-1; the D gene is possibly TRBD1 (5 bases). The CDR3 contains 13 residues. Trimming removed 10 bases from V and 11 bases from J, with 23 bases in between. Germline V gene lookup returns CDR1 WSHSY and CDR2 SAAADI. Here the CDR3 DNA reads TGCGCCACCACGACAGACTCCCCGACGAGGGCTTTCTTT. Its translation: CATTTDSPTRAFF.

The chain recombines TRBV30 with TRBJ1-4; 7 nucleotides agree with TRBD1. Germline values: CDR1 GTSNPN, CDR2 SVGIG (reference sequence). V lost 5 bases, J lost 5 bases, and 8 bases stayed unmatched. The CDR3 sequence is 14 residues long. Written as DNA, the CDR3 is TGTGCCTGGGGAGGGGGCGCCGGAAATGAAAAACTGTTTTTT. Its protein is CAWGGGAGNEKLFF.

The CDR3 DNA follows: TGTGCCTGGAAGGCGGGGGCGATCGAGCAGTACTTC. Translating it yields CAWKAGAIEQYF. V and J are TRBV30 and TRBJ2-7, with D possibly being TRBD2 (7 bases). V lost 4 bases, J lost 6 bases, and 13 bases lay in between. CDR1 and CDR2 (germline): GTSNPN, SVGIG (reference sequence). This CDR3 has 12 amino acids.

The chain carries TRBV4-1 and TRBJ1-1; unclear D gene. Trimming shortened V by 4 bases and J by 2 bases, and 20 bases separated the two germline ends. The CDR3 contains 17 residues. From germline, CDR1 is MGHRA and CDR2 YSYEKL. The CDR3 sequence: CASSPLSLGLFNTEAFF. The CDR3 DNA is TGCGCCAGCAGCCCCTTAAGTTTAGGACTCTTCAACACTGAAGCTTTCTTT.

The chain recombines TRBV6-5 with TRBJ2-7; D is unresolved. There are 12 residues in the CDR3. Germline CDR1 reads MNHEY; CDR2 reads SVGAGI. The V end was cut by 0 bases, the J end by 6 bases, with 6 bases between. The CDR3: CASSYSSVEQYF. CDR3 nucleotide sequence: TGTGCCAGCAGTTACTCATCAGTCGAGCAGTACTTC.

This chain connects TRBV7-2 to TRBJ2-7; TRBD1 aligns across 11 bases. From germline, CDR1 is SGHTA and CDR2 FQGNSA. This CDR3 contains 15 residues. The V segment lost 3 bases and the J segment 3 bases; nucleotides outside the gene matches: 4. Here the CDR3 reads CASSFAGTGGYEQYF. CDR3 nucleotide sequence: TGTGCCAGCAGCTTTGCCGGGACAGGGGGCTACGAGCAGTACTTC. Based on the CDR3 plus reference TRBV7-2 and TRBJ2-7, the full variable domain is GAGVSQSPSNKVTEKGKDVELRCDPISGHTALYWYRQSLGQGLEFLIYFQGNSAPDKSGLPSDRFSAERTGGSVSTLTIQRTQQEDSAVYLCASSFAGTGGYEQYFGPGTRLTVT.

This clone has only a few counts. CDR3 region: CAPPSGNSAGELFF. CDR3 sequence (DNA): TGTGCTCCCCCTAGCGGGAATAGTGCCGGGGAGCTGTTTTTT. J is TRBJ2-2 and V is TRBV27; 9 bases fit TRBD2. Looked up from germline, CDR1 is MNHEY and CDR2 is SMNVEV (reference sequence). This CDR3 is built from 14 residues.

This sequence joins TRBV20-1 and TRBJ2-1; 10 bases are shared with TRBD2. CDR1 and CDR2 (germline): DFQATT, SNEGSKA (reference sequence). The CDR3 is 10 residues long. This CDR3 is CSTQREGQFF. The CDR3 bases are TGCAGCACCCAGCGGGAGGGGCAGTTCTTC.

This chain connects TRBV9 to TRBJ2-7; tentatively, D is TRBD1 (5 bases). Germline V gene sequence: CDR1 SGDLS, CDR2 YYNGEE. The V and J ends lost 2 bases and 4 bases respectively, with 13 bases between them. The CDR3 totals 14 residues. Here the CDR3 DNA reads TGTGCCAGCAGCGTTAGGACATCACCATACGAGCAGTACTTC. This gives the protein CASSVRTSPYEQYF.

This CDR3 reads CAISEGGSSNEQFF. In DNA form, the CDR3 reads TGTGCCATCAGTGAAGGTGGTAGCAGCAATGAGCAGTTCTTC. The chain recombines TRBV10-3 with TRBJ2-1; D gene ambiguous. Trimming removed 3 bases from V and 6 bases from J, with 12 bases in between. CDR1 is ENHRY, CDR2 SYGVKD, per germline. The CDR3 is 14 residues long.

V usage is TRBV15 and J usage is TRBJ2-5; 7 bases are shared with TRBD1. Germline V gene data show CDR1 as LNHNV and CDR2 as YYDKDF (reference sequence). Unmatched junction bases numbered 4, after V lost 3 bases and J lost 0 bases. This CDR3 spans 15 amino acids. This CDR3 is CATSSLTGNQETQYF. The DNA for the CDR3 is TGTGCCACCAGCAGCCTGACAGGGAACCAAGAGACCCAGTACTTC.